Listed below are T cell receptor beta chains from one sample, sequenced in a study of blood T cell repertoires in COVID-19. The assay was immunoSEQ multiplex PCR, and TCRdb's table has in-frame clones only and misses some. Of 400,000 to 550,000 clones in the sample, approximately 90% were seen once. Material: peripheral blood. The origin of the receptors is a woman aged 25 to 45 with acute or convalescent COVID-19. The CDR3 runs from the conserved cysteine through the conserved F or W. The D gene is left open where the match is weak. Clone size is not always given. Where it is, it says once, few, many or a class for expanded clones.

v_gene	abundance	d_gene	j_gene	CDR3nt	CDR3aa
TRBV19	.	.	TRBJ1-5	TGTGCCAGTACCCCGGACATTTGGGGCCAGCCCCAGCATTTT	CASTPDIWGQPQHF
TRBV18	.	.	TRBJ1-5	TGTGCCAGCTCACCCCAAGTAGAACAGCCCCAGCATTTT	CASSPQVEQPQHF
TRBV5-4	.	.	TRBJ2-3	TGTGCCAGCAGCCCTGGGAGGGGGGCAGATACGCAGTATTTT	CASSPGRGADTQYF
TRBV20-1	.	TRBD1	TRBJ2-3	TGCAGTGCTAGTGAGCGAACTGACAGGGATGGCACAGATACGCAGTATTTT	CSASERTDRDGTDTQYF
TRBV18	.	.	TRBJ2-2	TGTGCCAGCTCACCGATAGCCGGCACCGGGGAGCTGTTTTTT	CASSPIAGTGELFF
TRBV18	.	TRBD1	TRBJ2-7	TGTGCCAGCTCACGGGACAGTAACTCCTACGAGCAGTACTTC	CASSRDSNSYEQYF
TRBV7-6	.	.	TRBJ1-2	TGTGCCAGCAGCCTTGGGTCAGGGGAAGGGGGCTACACCTTC	CASSLGSGEGGYTF
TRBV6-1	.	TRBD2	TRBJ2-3	TGTGCCAGCAGTGAAAGGCGGGGGGTTTTTAGCACAGATACGCAGTATTTT	CASSERRGVFSTDTQYF
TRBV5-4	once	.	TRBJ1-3	TGTGCCAGCAGCTTGTCACTAGGAAACACCATATATTTT	CASSLSLGNTIYF
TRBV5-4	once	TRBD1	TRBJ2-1	TGTGCCAGCAGCTCGGGTCCGGGACAGGTTAACAATGAGCAGTTCTTC	CASSSGPGQVNNEQFF
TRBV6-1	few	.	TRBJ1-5	TGTGCCAGCAGTGATGGAGGGACTTTATATCAGCCCCAGCATTTT	CASSDGGTLYQPQHF
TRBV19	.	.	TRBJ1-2	TGTGCCAGTAGGTCCGGGACTCTTGGCTACACCTTC	CASRSGTLGYTF
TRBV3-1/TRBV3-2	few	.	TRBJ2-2	TGTGCCAGCAGCCTAGTTAACACCGGGGAGCTGTTTTTT	CASSLVNTGELFF
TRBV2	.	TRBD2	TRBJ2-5	TGTGCCAGTGGGACTAGCATTCAAGAGACCCAGTACTTC	CASGTSIQETQYF
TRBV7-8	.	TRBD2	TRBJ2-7	TGTGCCAGCAGCTTACGAGCGGGGGGGTTGAACGAGCAGTACTTC	CASSLRAGGLNEQYF
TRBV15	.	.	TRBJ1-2	TGTGCCACCAGCAGAGGAATAGGACAGTTCAAGGACGTCTATGGCTACACCTTC	CATSRGIGQFKDVYGYTF